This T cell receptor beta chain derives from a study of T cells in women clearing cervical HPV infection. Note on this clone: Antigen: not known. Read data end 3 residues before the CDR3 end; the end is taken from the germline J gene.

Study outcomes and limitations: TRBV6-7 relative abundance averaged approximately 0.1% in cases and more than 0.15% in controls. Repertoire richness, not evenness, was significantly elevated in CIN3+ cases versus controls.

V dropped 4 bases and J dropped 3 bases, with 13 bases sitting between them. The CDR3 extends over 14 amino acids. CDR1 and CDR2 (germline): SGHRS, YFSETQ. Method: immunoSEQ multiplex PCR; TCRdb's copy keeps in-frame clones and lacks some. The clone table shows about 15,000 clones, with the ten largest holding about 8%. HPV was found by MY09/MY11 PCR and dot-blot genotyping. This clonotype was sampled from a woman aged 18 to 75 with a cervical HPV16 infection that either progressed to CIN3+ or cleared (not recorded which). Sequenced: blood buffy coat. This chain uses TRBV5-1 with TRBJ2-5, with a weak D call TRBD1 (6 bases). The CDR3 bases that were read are TGCGCCAGCAGCAGGGGCACAGGGAAAGAGACC. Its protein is CASSRGTGKET. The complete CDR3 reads CASSRGTGKETQYF.